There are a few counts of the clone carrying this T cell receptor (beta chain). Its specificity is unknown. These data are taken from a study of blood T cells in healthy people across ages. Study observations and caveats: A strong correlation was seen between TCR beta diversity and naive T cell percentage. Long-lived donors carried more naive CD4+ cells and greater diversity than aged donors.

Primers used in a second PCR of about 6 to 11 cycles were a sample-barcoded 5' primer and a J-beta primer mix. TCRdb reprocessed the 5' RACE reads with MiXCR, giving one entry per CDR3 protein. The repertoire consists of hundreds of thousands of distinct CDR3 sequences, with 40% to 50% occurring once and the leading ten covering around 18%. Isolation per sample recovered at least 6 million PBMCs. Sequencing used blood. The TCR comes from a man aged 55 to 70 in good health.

Here the CDR3 reads CASSYSSTQYF. The CDR3 DNA is TGTGCCAGCAGTTACTCGTCCACCCAGTACTTC. The chain uses TRBV6-5 and TRBJ2-7, with D unclear. Trimming took 0 bases from V and 10 from J, leaving 7 bases between them. The germline V gene has CDR1 MNHEY and CDR2 SVGAGI. The CDR3 consists of 11 residues.